The T cell receptor (beta chain) under discussion was sequenced for a study of cytomegalovirus exposure and HLA in healthy donors (dated by TCRdb to about 2017). Describing the broader study: In an earlier analysis of under 600 of the donors, about 270 Gb of sequence data and some 120 million unique TCR beta sequences from roughly 190 million T cells were reported. Approximately 310 gigabases of sequencing data and around 80 million unique TCR sequences made up an early release that covered around 640 HLA-typed donors. Among the roughly 370 genotyped donors, about 85% belonged to the genetic ancestry cluster associated with self-reported Caucasian donors. The study aimed to test whether signatures of past pathogen exposure could be identified by cataloging public T cell receptors. The T cell repertoires of some 670 subjects were profiled by immunosequencing and related to cytomegalovirus serostatus. Along with the roughly 710-subject first cohort, a separate validation cohort of over a hundred different subjects was used. High-throughput TCR immunosequencing, statistical association of individual TCRs with disease status, and machine learning were combined to predict cytomegalovirus infection status. A later analysis re-examined previously published TCR beta repertoires from 610 or so donors and added high-resolution HLA genotyping to investigate patterns of TCR occurrence. In the later analysis, no new phenotypic data were used to find candidate immune exposures; instead, reliance was placed on TCR beta sequences and their occurrence across donors. To decide whether each TCR beta V gene segment behaved as functional or pseudogenic, an earlier analysis of 587 of the donors relied on high-throughput TCR beta sequencing. Donor age, sex, ethnicity and CMV serostatus were compiled together with the repertoire data. In a later genetic analysis, genome-wide SNP genotypes for about three fifths of the roughly 670 donors were used, and that subset was treated as a discovery cohort. Every discovery cohort repertoire had been produced on one sequencing platform. Class I and class II HLA loci were covered by the typing at four-digit resolution. Typing coverage differed by locus: A, B, C, DRB1 and DQB1 were typed in roughly 620-630 donors, DQA1 in 500 to 550, DPA1 in approximately 600, and DPB1 in 400 to 490. Because of strong linkage in the cohort, a few DR-DQ haplotypes were treated as single units for association and clustering. Across roughly 420 genotyped donors of the cohort, an average of roughly 250,000 unique TCR beta nucleotide sequences per donor were sequenced, and 15% to 20% of those sequences were non-productive.

CDR1 and CDR2 were assigned from the germline V gene as MDHEN and SYDVKM. At the junction V is shortened by 6 bases and J by 7 bases, with 9 bases in between. Spanning cysteine to phenylalanine, the CDR3 consists of 11 amino acids. Only CDR3 DNA is held: 33 bases, read in frame from base 1. What the research found in general, with its limitations: According to the authors, the approach could potentially be generalized to other disease states and immunological phenotypes. An earlier analysis of around 600 of the donors showed that most TCR beta V segments appeared in productive rearrangements either about 90% or about 30% of the time, which broadly matched IMGT annotations. In a later analysis, HLA-associated TCR beta chains showed more clonal expansion and lower generation probabilities than non-associated chains that were equally common. The classifier was reported to diagnose cytomegalovirus status with high specificity and sensitivity in both the original and validation cohorts. Most TCR sequences were seen in very few donors, while some public TCRs were found in many individuals. In a later analysis, most CMV-associated TCR beta chains were found to appear HLA-restricted, with HLA associations seemingly driven largely by CMV exposure. A later genetic analysis associated a missense DCLRE1C variant with V-gene and J-gene trimming of TCR beta chains, and an independent cohort replicated the association. The earlier analysis of around 600 of the donors excluded some 15 rarely observed V segments, including chromosome 9 orphons, because counts were too low. In this cohort, only TCR beta chains were sequenced, and detectable features were limited by the absence of alpha or paired-chain data. Some IMGT-functional V segments, including TRBV6-2 and TRBV6-3, could not be told apart with the 87-base-pair reads, so those segments were excluded. Compared with the approximately 710-donor mean, donors in an Asian-associated ancestry cluster had fewer N-insertions in productive TCRs, according to a later genetic analysis. Three of the identified cytomegalovirus-associated TCR beta chains were confirmed in vitro to be specific for cytomegalovirus antigens. The sequencing pipeline was judged likely to have produced a cluster of highly shared sequence variants as a technical artifact. Strong co-occurrence of HLA alleles, especially DR and DQ, made assigning TCR associations to individual alleles difficult. The only immune exposure information available for the cohort was CMV serostatus. In a later analysis, several top co-occurrence clusters were reported to appear linked to parvovirus B19, influenza, CMV and Epstein-Barr virus. In a later analysis, 15,000 to 20,000 TCR beta sequences were associated with specific HLA alleles at a false discovery rate of 0.05. Linkage disequilibrium might explain the correlated functional status among segregating V segments, but an unknown experimental factor could not be ruled out. According to a later analysis, TCR association rates differed among HLA loci, with DRB1 alleles showing the most associated TCRs and HLA-C alleles showing the fewest. Sequencing depth was assumed to be roughly uniform across donors in the presence/absence analyses, though that assumption may not hold. A further reported finding was that TCR beta sequences accurately predicted the HLA-A and HLA-B alleles for most subjects in the first cohort. In the study, 150 to 200 TCR beta chains were listed as associated with cytomegalovirus. Because HLA typing was missing for some donors at each locus, association tests included only the typed subset.

In total, roughly 670 healthy bone marrow donors made up the cohort. At the time of sampling, every cohort member was nominally healthy, though immune exposures that went unrecorded were likely present. The donor tested CMV seropositive and was one of the 289 seropositive cohort members. A peripheral blood sample was provided by each donor, and peripheral blood mononuclear cells were used for TCR beta sequencing. The Qiagen DNeasy Blood Extraction Kit was used to extract genomic DNA from the blood cell samples. Points on this clone: It lacks a known antigen.

The library was obtained by the immunoSEQ multiplex PCR assay. For the multiplex PCR, a mixture combining 60 forward primers for TCR Vbeta segments and 13 reverse primers for TCR Jbeta segments was used. The CDR3 region of rearranged TCR beta genes was amplified from genomic DNA by a multiplex PCR assay. The amplified TCR beta libraries were sequenced on the Illumina HiSeq System as 87-base-pair reads. The study's own analysis went as follows. Across the 500 to 700 repertoires, a later analysis counted tens of millions of unique TCR beta chains, about 10 million of which were shared by at least two donors. To remove PCR and sequencing errors, raw reads were error-corrected and collapsed into unique sequences using a nearest-neighbor algorithm that merged closely related sequences. V, D and J gene segments were assigned by aligning CDR3 sequences to IMGT reference sequences. Each retained sequence needed at least a six-nucleotide match to both a V gene segment and a J gene segment. A rearrangement counted as productive if the CDR3 had no stop codons and remained in frame with V and J, and every other rearrangement counted as non-productive. CDR3 was defined according to IMGT convention as the region running from the second conserved V-encoded cysteine to the conserved J-encoded phenylalanine. In an earlier analysis of some 550 of the donors, sequences lacking an unambiguous match to a single V gene segment were excluded. An earlier analysis of 550 to 650 of the donors classified V segments as functional when productive rearrangements were above 56.7% and as segregating when the standard deviation between donors was above 5%. A statistical classification framework was built to diagnose cytomegalovirus status from the catalog of TCR beta chain sequences. In a later analysis, V and J genes were assigned by comparing TCR nucleotide sequences against IMGT/GENE-DB human TR gene sequences. The TCRdist pipeline was used in a later analysis to assign CDR3 sequences and most-parsimonious VDJ recombination scenarios. In a later analysis, each TCR beta chain was defined by its CDR3 amino acid sequence together with its V-gene family, and reads without a unique V-gene family were excluded. To address suspected cross-contamination and a sequencing artifact, a later analysis removed approximately 600 highly shared, low-generation-probability nucleotide sequences. A later analysis calculated a clonal expansion index for each public chain from normalized within-repertoire ranks of inferred template counts. In a later analysis, generation probabilities were computed using a VDJ recombination model fitted to out-of-frame rearrangements, and the results were checked against IGoR. In a later analysis, hypergeometric tests were used to score TCR-TCR, TCR-HLA and TCR-CMV co-occurrence, with a repertoire-size bias correction applied to TCR pairs. False discovery rates were estimated in a later analysis by permuting HLA or CMV assignments 20 times. In a later analysis, co-occurring TCRs were grouped using DBSCAN, with TCRdist sequence similarity added in when clustering inside HLA-allele-positive subsets. Repertoires with fewer than 30,000 or more than 120,000 public chains, plus five repertoires with anomalous nucleotide sharing, were excluded from co-occurrence clustering. This is the immuneACCESS table as TCRdb keeps it, with only in-frame sequences that have V and J called. A part of the clones is gone; compared with another copy, unresolved V genes explain less than half, and the rest is unexplained. V and J calls and clone size are given by that table; D and trimming were obtained from the DNA. The sample's records list 200,000 to 250,000 clones. The ten largest clones capture 0.75% to 1% of the sample.

Sequences were obtained from PBMCs. The rearrangement combines TRBV28 with TRBJ1-2; the best D guess is TRBD1, with 5 bases matching. This clonotype was sampled from a woman aged 25 to 45 in good health and CMV-seropositive. The sequence in DNA is TGTGCCAGCAGATCCAGGGCTGGCTACACCTTC. It is translated as CASRSRAGYTF.